The source of this TCR beta chain is a study of T-cell reconstitution after alpha-beta-depleted transplantation in children. The CDR3 has 12 amino acids. Trimming cost V 2 bases and J 4 bases, with 7 bases left between them. Germline V CDR1 and CDR2: SGHRS, YFSETQ. This clonotype was seen more than once but under ten times. The antigen is not known. Points from the study as a whole: By one year post-transplant, T-cell counts and diversity largely arose from T cells that were newly produced. In patients about two months after transplant, alpha-beta T cells reportedly arose from several hundred expanded graft clones. It was surviving recipient T cells and thymic progenitors that gave some patients high TCRbeta diversity at day 60.

Using unique molecular identifiers, the investigators prepared the TCRbeta library. TCRdb ran MiXCR on the PCR reads and lists one entry per CDR3 protein. The sample contains about 980,000 distinct CDR3 sequences, roughly 29% of which appear only once. The sequence was collected from a boy in the first two years of life who had a stem cell transplant for SCID, so the T cells may come from the graft donor. The sample consisted of PBMCs, mostly from graft donor cells, taken 360 days after TCRalphabeta/CD19-depleted stem cell transplant. The genes are TRBV5-1 and TRBJ2-7; no definite D call. The CDR3: CASSFWHYEQYF. In nucleotides, the CDR3 is TGCGCCAGCAGCTTCTGGCATTACGAGCAGTACTTC.